The 25 T cell receptor beta chains reported below all come from one sample, sequenced in a study of shared clonotypes between healthy human individuals. Using immunoSEQ multiplex PCR, the repertoire was profiled, and TCRdb retains in-frame clones only, with some absent. In the table there are some 1,400,000 clones, roughly 95% of which are singletons. Sequenced input: naive CD4+ T cells sorted from blood. Stated subset: CD45RA+ positively selected. The receptor source for this set is a man in his thirties or forties in good health.

The genes are TRBV5-1 and TRBJ2-6, with D possibly TRBD2 on 6 matching bases. Germline CDR1 reads SGHRS; CDR2 reads YFSETQ. CDR3 size: 15 residues. Trimming removed 5 bases at V and 0 bases at J, with 9 bases between. This CDR3 is CASRGGSSGANVLTF. CDR3 in DNA: TGCGCCAGCAGGGGGGGTAGCTCTGGGGCCAACGTCCTGACTTTC.

This clone appeared a single time. The V call is TRBV7-8, the J call TRBJ2-7; a weak D match, TRBD2 (6 bases). There are 18 residues in the CDR3. V gave up 0 bases and J gave up 0 bases, with 18 bases separating them. Germline CDR1 is SGHVS and CDR2 is FQNEAQ. The CDR3 reads CASSLAAGSGFSSYEQYF. In DNA form, the CDR3 reads TGTGCCAGCAGCTTAGCGGCAGGTAGCGGTTTTAGCTCCTACGAGCAGTACTTC.

V and J are TRBV6-1 and TRBJ2-5; 8 nucleotides match TRBD2. V was clipped by 3 bases and J by 5 bases; unmatched bases: 11. This CDR3 is 16 amino acids long. Per germline, CDR1 MNHNS and CDR2 SASEGT. CDR3 in DNA: TGTGCCAGCAGTGATATCGGGAGGGCCAGGGCGGAGACCCAGTACTTC. It codes for CASSDIGRARAETQYF.

The CDR3 spells CASSQWTRGMNTEAFF. The CDR3 region has the DNA TGTGCCAGCAGTCAATGGACAAGGGGCATGAACACTGAAGCTTTCTTT. This chain connects TRBV28 to TRBJ1-1, with a weak D call TRBD1 (5 bases). Trimming shortened V by 5 bases and J by 0 bases, and 16 bases separated the two germline ends. The CDR3 covers 16 residues. CDR1 and CDR2 (germline): MDHEN, SYDVKM.

V and J are TRBV7-6 and TRBJ2-1, with TRBD2 matching 11 bases. Germline CDR1 reads SGHVS; CDR2 reads FNYEAQ. The CDR3 totals 17 residues. V lost 0 bases and J lost 9; bases outside the gene matches: 10. CDR3 in amino acids: CASSLARGTSGMSEQFF. CDR3 sequence (DNA): TGTGCCAGCAGCTTAGCGCGGGGGACTAGCGGAATGAGTGAGCAGTTCTTC.

This clone was counted once. V usage is TRBV5-1 and J usage is TRBJ1-1; unclear D gene. CDR3 length: 13 residues. V was trimmed by 0 bases and J by 10 bases, leaving 13 bases between them. The germline CDR1 and CDR2 sequences are SGHRS and YFSETQ. The CDR3 region is CASSLGGRDSAFF. The CDR3 nucleotides read TGCGCCAGCAGCTTGGGGGGTAGGGATTCAGCTTTCTTT.

This chain uses TRBV28 with TRBJ2-7, with a possible D match to TRBD2 (6 bases). The CDR3 is 16 amino acids. Trimming pared 5 bases from V and 5 bases from J, leaving 22 bases between. CDR1 and CDR2 (germline): MDHEN, SYDVKM. The CDR3 sequence: CASSPERWGVDHEQYF. In DNA, the CDR3 is TGTGCCAGCAGTCCCGAGAGGTGGGGGGTTGACCACGAGCAGTACTTC.

The chain has TRBV5-8 and TRBJ2-7; unclear D gene. Germline V gene sequence: CDR1 SGHTS, CDR2 YDEGEE. V dropped 4 bases and J dropped 2 bases, with 4 bases sitting between them. This CDR3 has 11 residues. CDR3 DNA sequence: TGTGCCAGCAGCGGTGCCTACGAGCAGTACTTC. Translated, it gives CASSGAYEQYF.

This clone was found once. The gene calls are TRBV18 and TRBJ2-7; D possibly corresponds to TRBD1 (6 bases). The V end lost 4 bases, the J end lost 3 bases, and 7 bases lay between the germline ends. The germline V gene encodes CDR1 KGHSH and CDR2 LQKENI. The CDR3 length is 12 residues. The CDR3 DNA sequence: TGTGCCAGCTCACAGGGGGTCTACGAGCAGTACTTC. Its translation is CASSQGVYEQYF.

This clone was found once. Relative to the germline gene, one junction end is altered; a read error may explain this. V gene TRBV2 combines with J gene TRBJ2-7; D is ambiguous. This CDR3 region has 10 residues. Germline V lookup: CDR1 SNHLY, CDR2 FYNNEI. CDR3 protein: CASRQTPDNF. CDR3 DNA sequence: TGTGCCAGCAGGCAGACTCCTGACAACTTC.

This clone was seen a handful of times. The chain joins TRBV10-2 to TRBJ1-3; no reliable D call. Between the trimmed V and J ends, which lost 8 bases and 1 base, there was a span of 3 bases. The CDR3 has 11 amino acids. Germline V CDR1 and CDR2: WSHSY, SAAADI. In nucleotides, the CDR3 is TGCGCCAGCGGGTCTGGAAACACCATATATTTT. This gives the protein CASGSGNTIYF.

The chain carries TRBV18 and TRBJ2-2; possible D gene TRBD1, 6 bases. CDR1 and CDR2 (germline): KGHSH, LQKENI. The CDR3 totals 16 residues. Trimming pared 3 bases from V and 0 bases from J, leaving 11 bases between. CDR3 bases: TGTGCCAGCTCACCGTGGGACACAGCGAACACCGGGGAGCTGTTTTTT. Its translation: CASSPWDTANTGELFF.

The chain couples TRBV2 to TRBJ2-5; 15 bases agree with TRBD2. The ends lost 7 bases at V and 4 bases at J; junction bases unmatched: 7. The CDR3 covers 16 residues. CDR1 SNHLY and CDR2 FYNNEI come from the germline V gene. The CDR3 coding sequence is TGTGCCAGCATCTGGACTAGCGGGAGGGTAGGAGAGACCCAGTACTTC. Translation: CASIWTSGRVGETQYF.

The chain joins TRBV7-3 to TRBJ1-2; 9 bases are shared with TRBD1. CDR1 SGHTA and CDR2 FQGTGA come from the germline V gene. This CDR3 spans 13 amino acids. The trim removed 4 bases at V and 8 bases at J, leaving 5 bases unmatched. The CDR3 sequence: CASSSTTGGGYTF. CDR3 in DNA: TGTGCCAGCAGCTCAACGACAGGGGGAGGCTACACCTTC.

This clone was seen only once. This chain links TRBV6-5 with TRBJ2-7; possibly TRBD1 or TRBD2 for D (5 bases each). V shed 0 bases and J shed 1 base, with 10 bases lying between them. The CDR3 consists of 15 residues. CDR1 is MNHEY and CDR2 is SVGAGI in the germline V gene. This chain's CDR3 is CASSYSGTSSYEQYF. CDR3 nucleotides: TGTGCCAGCAGTTACTCGGGGACCTCTTCCTACGAGCAGTACTTC.

The genes are TRBV10-3 and TRBJ2-3; TRBD2 is a possible D gene (5 bases). Trimming shortened V by 1 base and J by 3 bases, and 14 bases separated the two germline ends. CDR1 ENHRY and CDR2 SYGVKD come from the germline V gene. The CDR3 runs 16 residues. This CDR3 is CAISEWRPPATDTQYF. The CDR3 nucleotides are TGTGCCATCAGTGAGTGGAGGCCACCCGCAACAGATACGCAGTATTTT.

This clone appeared once. The V and J genes are TRBV28 and TRBJ2-4; the D gene is possibly TRBD2 (6 bases). With 5 bases removed from V and 1 base from J, the gap between germline ends came to 18 bases. Germline-derived CDR1 and CDR2 are MDHEN and SYDVKM. CDR3 length: 17 amino acids. CDR3 amino acids: CASSLFPGSAAKNIQYF. Here the CDR3 DNA reads TGTGCCAGCAGTCTCTTCCCCGGGAGTGCCGCCAAAAACATTCAGTACTTC. The whole variable domain, remainder taken from reference TRBV28 and TRBJ2-4, is DVKVTQSSRYLVKRTGEKVFLECVQDMDHENMFWYRQDPGLGLRLIYFSYDVKMKEKGDIPEGYSVSREKKERFSLILESASTNQTSMYLCASSLFPGSAAKNIQYFGAGTRLSVL.

The chain is built from TRBV5-1 and TRBJ1-2; 7 positions agree with TRBD1. CDR3 length: 16 residues. With 3 bases clipped from V and 8 bases from J, the junction kept 16 bases outside the gene matches. Germline V gene lookup returns CDR1 SGHRS and CDR2 YFSETQ. The CDR3 reads CASSSGGTAEVLGYTF. CDR3 nucleotides: TGCGCCAGCAGCTCTGGAGGGACAGCTGAGGTGTTGGGCTACACCTTC.

This clone was picked up one time. The chain joins TRBV2 to TRBJ2-1; 8 bases are a match to TRBD2. Germline loops: CDR1 SNHLY, CDR2 FYNNEI. V shed 4 bases and J 5 bases; nucleotides not matched to a gene: 10. CDR3 length equals 16 residues. The CDR3 spells CASSVQREITHNEQFF. The CDR3 nucleotides read TGTGCCAGCAGTGTCCAGCGGGAGATCACGCACAATGAGCAGTTCTTC.

As concerns this clone: This CDR3 is also generated by other DNA sequences in the sample. This sequence joins TRBV6-5 and TRBJ1-1; D perhaps matches TRBD1 (5 bases). This CDR3 spans 13 amino acids. The germline V gene has CDR1 MNHEY and CDR2 SVGAGI. Trimming took off 6 bases at V and 2 bases at J, with 10 bases between the two ends. This chain's CDR3 is CASRPQGNTEAFF. CDR3 DNA sequence: TGTGCCAGCAGACCCCAGGGTAACACTGAAGCTTTCTTT.

The gene calls are TRBV27 and TRBJ1-5; a possible D gene is TRBD1 (6 bases). The CDR3 is made up of 14 amino acids. The germline V and J ends were trimmed by 6 bases and 6 bases, with 15 bases remaining between them. The germline CDR1 and CDR2 sequences are MNHEY and SMNVEV (reference sequence). Written as DNA, the CDR3 is TGTGCCAGCAGATTACAGGGTGCGGGTCAGCCCCAGCATTTT. Translating it yields CASRLQGAGQPQHF.

The V gene is TRBV19, the J gene TRBJ2-2; D perhaps matches TRBD2 (7 bases). The CDR3 is 17 amino acids. Trimming stripped 6 bases from V and 1 base from J, with 18 bases between. Per germline, CDR1 LNHDA and CDR2 SQIVND (reference sequence). The CDR3 here is CASRTDRGAGNTGELFF. The CDR3 DNA follows: TGTGCCAGTAGAACGGACCGGGGGGCTGGGAACACCGGGGAGCTGTTTTTT.

This chain links TRBV2 with TRBJ2-5; the match to TRBD2 covers 10 bases. V gave up 9 bases and J gave up 5 bases; unmatched junction bases: 15. This CDR3 spans 16 amino acids. Per the germline V gene, CDR1 is SNHLY and CDR2 is FYNNEI. CDR3 protein: CASSSGRALAGETQYF. CDR3 coding DNA: TGTGCCAGTAGCAGCGGGAGGGCCCTCGCGGGGGAGACCCAGTACTTC.

This clone was counted between two and nine times. The chain couples TRBV18 to TRBJ2-2; the match to TRBD1 covers 8 bases. Trimming cost V 2 bases and J 4 bases; bases outside gene matches: 3. The CDR3 runs to 15 residues. Germline V gives CDR1 KGHSH, CDR2 LQKENI. CDR3 coding DNA: TGTGCCAGCTCACCAGGACAGGGTCGCACCGGGGAGCTGTTTTTT. Residues: CASSPGQGRTGELFF.

V gene TRBV4-3 combines with J gene TRBJ2-1, with D perhaps matching TRBD2 (5 bases). V lost 0 bases to trimming and J lost 0 bases, with 21 bases between them. This CDR3 has 20 amino acids. Germline CDR1 is LGHNA and CDR2 is YSLEER. CDR3 loop: CASSQEPASGRYSSYNEQFF. The CDR3 DNA sequence: TGCGCCAGCAGCCAAGAGCCAGCGAGCGGCCGATATAGCTCCTACAATGAGCAGTTCTTC.